What follows is one TCR beta chain and its context. Its antigen is undetermined. The sample comes from a study of response to subunit inactivated influenza vaccine. Regarding the study as a whole: A suggestion made by the authors is that each seasonal influenza vaccination recruits few new T cells.

MiXCR, applied by TCRdb to the RT-PCR reads, yields one record per CDR3 protein. The table has 530,000 or so distinct CDR3 sequences, around 25% seen once. V was trimmed by 2 bases and J by 0 bases, leaving 11 bases between them. This CDR3 is 16 amino acids long. CDR1 is LGHNA, CDR2 YNFKEQ, per germline. The sample in question was CD4+ T cells sorted from PBMCs, obtained less than 6 days after vaccination. The chain combines TRBV4-2 with TRBJ2-1, with no clear D. The TCR sequence derives from a man aged 45-65 years who received an inactivated influenza vaccine. CDR3 in amino acids: CASSQMTRSSYNEQFF. DNA of the CDR3: TGTGCCAGCAGCCAAATGACTCGAAGCTCCTACAATGAGCAGTTCTTC.